The 17 T cell receptor beta chains below were found in one sample sequenced in a study of T-cell reconstitution after alpha-beta-depleted transplantation in children. The TCRbeta library incorporated unique molecular identifiers. TCRdb called the PCR reads again in MiXCR, with one record for every CDR3 protein. The table includes more than 200,000 distinct CDR3 sequences, 25% detected once. This material consisted of PBMCs, taken before TCRalphabeta/CD19-depleted stem cell transplant. The receptor source for this set is a girl between 2 and 10 years old with Fanconi anemia, due to receive a stem cell transplant.

This clonotype was observed at least ten times. This sequence joins TRBV20-1 and TRBJ2-2; 7 bases map to TRBD2. Germline V CDR1 and CDR2: DFQATT, SNEGSKA (reference sequence). J was trimmed by 6 bases and V by 2 bases; bases with no gene match: 6. The CDR3 has 14 amino acids. The CDR3 here is CSARKILAAGELFF. Here the CDR3 DNA reads TGCAGTGCTAGAAAGATCCTAGCGGCCGGGGAGCTGTTTTTT.

The rearrangement links TRBV9 to TRBJ2-5; 10 nucleotides align to TRBD1. Germline V CDR1 and CDR2: SGDLS, YYNGEE. The trim removed 0 bases at V and 7 bases at J, leaving 6 bases unmatched. CDR3 length: 15 residues. CDR3 amino acids: CASSVGDRGRVTQYF. The DNA of the CDR3 is TGTGCCAGCAGCGTAGGGGACAGGGGCCGTGTGACCCAGTACTTC.

The count of this clonotype is one. This chain uses TRBV20-1 with TRBJ2-3, with D possibly being TRBD1 (5 bases). Trimming left V 0 bases short and J 5 bases short, with 15 bases between. CDR3 length: 15 residues. Per the germline V gene, CDR1 is DFQATT and CDR2 is SNEGSKA (reference sequence). In DNA form, the CDR3 reads TGCAGTGCTAGAGATGAAAAGGGGTGGGGAGATACGCAGTATTTT. This encodes CSARDEKGWGDTQYF.

This clonotype was observed a handful of times. This sequence joins TRBV14 and TRBJ2-1; the D gene could be TRBD1 or TRBD2 (5 bases each). Germline CDR1 SGHDN, CDR2 FVKESK. Trimming took off 1 base at V and 5 bases at J, with 12 bases between the two ends. The CDR3 length is 15 residues. DNA for the CDR3: TGTGCCAGCAGCCAAGCGTGGGGGTTCGACAATGAGCAGTTCTTC. Translation: CASSQAWGFDNEQFF.

This clonotype was found many times. This chain's CDR3 is CATQPSGNYNEQFF. CDR3 nucleotide sequence: TGTGCCACCCAACCTAGCGGGAACTACAATGAGCAGTTCTTC. The chain recombines TRBV12-3 or TRBV12-4 with TRBJ2-1; TRBD2 matches 9 bases. The junction had 7 bases not matched to a gene; V was cut back by 10 bases and J by 3 bases. This CDR3 contains 14 residues.

The chain links TRBV20-1 to TRBJ2-5, with D perhaps TRBD2 (6 bases). Germline-derived CDR1 and CDR2 are DFQATT and SNEGSKA (reference sequence). V lost 4 bases and J 9 bases, leaving 15 bases between the germline ends. The CDR3 loop spans 12 amino acids. CDR3 in amino acids: CSAKLAGVAQYF. CDR3 bases: TGCAGTGCTAAACTAGCTGGAGTGGCCCAGTACTTC.

The chain uses TRBV7-2 and TRBJ2-7; the D gene is possibly TRBD1 (6 bases). V lost 2 bases, J lost 2 bases, and 10 bases lay in between. This CDR3 comprises 14 residues. Germline CDR1 and CDR2: SGHTA and FQGNSA. In DNA, the CDR3 is TGTGCCAGCAGCTTATACCGGACAGCCTACGAGCAGTACTTC. It encodes CASSLYRTAYEQYF.

This clonotype was seen a handful of times. The chain employs TRBV20-1 and TRBJ1-2; perhaps TRBD1 as D (6 bases). The V end lost 0 bases, the J end lost 4 bases, and 18 bases lay between the germline ends. CDR1 and CDR2 (germline): DFQATT, SNEGSKA (reference sequence). This CDR3 is 16 amino acids long. The CDR3 is CSARDSSTGTVYGYTF. In DNA, the CDR3 is TGCAGTGCTAGAGATTCATCGACAGGAACGGTCTATGGCTACACCTTC.

This clonotype was detected only a few times. V usage is TRBV21-1 and J usage is TRBJ2-5. TRBV21-1 is a recognized pseudogene. The CDR3 is made up of 14 amino acids. The CDR3, as DNA: TGTGCCAGCAGCAATGAGGCAGGCCAAGAGACCCAGTACTTC. Its translation is CASSNEAGQETQYF.

This clonotype turned up a few times. CDR3 amino acids: CASSRDRGNEQFF. In DNA, the CDR3 is TGTGCCAGTAGCCGGGACAGGGGGAATGAGCAGTTCTTC. The chain has TRBV19 and TRBJ2-1, with 11 bases aligning to TRBD1. Germline lookup yields CDR1 LNHDA and CDR2 SQIVND (reference sequence). CDR3 length: 13 amino acids. V dropped 6 bases and J dropped 7; count of bases not matched to a gene: 2.

This chain links TRBV7-2 with TRBJ2-7; TRBD2 aligns across 7 bases. CDR1 and CDR2 (germline): SGHTA, FQGNSA. The CDR3 has 15 amino acids. V gave up 5 bases and J gave up 4 bases; unmatched junction bases: 11. CDR3 residues: CASSRISTSNYEQYF. In nucleotides, the CDR3 is TGTGCCAGCAGCCGAATCTCGACTAGCAATTACGAGCAGTACTTC.

The chain uses TRBV29-1 and TRBJ1-1; D is possibly TRBD1 (5 bases). CDR1 and CDR2 from the germline V gene are SQVTM and ANQGSEA. The CDR3 is 12 amino acids. With 7 bases removed from V and 4 bases from J, the gap between germline ends came to 13 bases. The DNA of the CDR3 is TGCAGCGCCTCCCGACAGAGCACTGAAGCTTTCTTT. This codes for CSASRQSTEAFF.

V gene TRBV20-1 combines with J gene TRBJ2-1; D unclear. CDR3 length equals 12 residues. Trimming pared 6 bases from V and 2 bases from J, leaving 8 bases between. Looked up from germline, CDR1 is DFQATT and CDR2 is SNEGSKA (reference sequence). The CDR3 coding sequence is TGCAGTGCCTATGAGGCCTACAATGAGCAGTTCTTC. It translates to CSAYEAYNEQFF.

This clonotype was seen a few times. The chain joins TRBV29-1 to TRBJ1-1; D remains ambiguous. Deletions cut 4 bases from V and 6 bases from J, with 9 bases between. The CDR3 consists of 11 residues. Germline V gene data show CDR1 as SQVTM and CDR2 as ANQGSEA. The DNA for the CDR3 is TGCAGCGTTGGACTGTTATCTGAAGCTTTCTTT. This sequence encodes CSVGLLSEAFF.

This chain joins TRBV11-2 and TRBJ2-7; no reliable D call. V was pared by 2 bases and J by 3 bases, with 17 bases between. Germline V CDR1 and CDR2: SGHAT, FQNNGV. This CDR3 has 16 amino acids. In nucleotides, the CDR3 is TGTGCCAGCAGCTTAAGAGCGATCACAGTCCTCTACGAGCAGTACTTC. Encoded protein: CASSLRAITVLYEQYF.

The J gene is TRBJ2-1, the V gene TRBV7-9, with D possibly matching TRBD2 (6 bases). This CDR3 is 13 amino acids long. Germline CDR1 SEHNR, CDR2 FQNEAQ (reference sequence). The V end lost 1 base, the J end lost 13 bases, and 14 bases lay between the germline ends. CDR3 protein: CASSLGGVPIQFF. The CDR3 coding sequence is TGTGCCAGCAGCTTAGGCGGGGTTCCGATCCAGTTCTTC.

This clonotype has at least ten counts. The V gene is TRBV20-1, the J gene TRBJ2-1; D remains ambiguous. CDR1 DFQATT and CDR2 SNEGSKA come from the germline V gene (reference sequence). V was cut by 6 bases and J by 2 bases, with 8 bases left in between. The CDR3 length is 12 residues. CDR3 coding DNA: TGCAGTGCCGAGAGGCCCTACAATGAGCAGTTCTTC. This gives the protein CSAERPYNEQFF.